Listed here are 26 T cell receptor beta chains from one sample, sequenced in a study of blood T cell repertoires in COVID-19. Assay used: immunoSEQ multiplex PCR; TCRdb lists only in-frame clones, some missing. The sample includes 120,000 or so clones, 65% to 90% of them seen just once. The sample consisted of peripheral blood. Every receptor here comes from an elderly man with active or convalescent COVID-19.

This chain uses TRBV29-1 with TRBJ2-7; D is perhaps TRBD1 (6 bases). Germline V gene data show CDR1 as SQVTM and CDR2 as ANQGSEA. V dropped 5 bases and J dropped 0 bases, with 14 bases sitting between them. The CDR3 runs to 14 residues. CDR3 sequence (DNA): TGCAGCGTTTTCCGGGACAAGAGCTCCTACGAGCAGTACTTC. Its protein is CSVFRDKSSYEQYF.

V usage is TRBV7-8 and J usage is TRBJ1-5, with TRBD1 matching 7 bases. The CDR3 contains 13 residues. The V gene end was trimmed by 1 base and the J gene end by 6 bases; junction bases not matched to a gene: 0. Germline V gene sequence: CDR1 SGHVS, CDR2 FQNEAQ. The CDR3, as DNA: TGTGCCAGCAGCTTAGGGGACAGTCAGCCCCAGCATTTT. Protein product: CASSLGDSQPQHF.

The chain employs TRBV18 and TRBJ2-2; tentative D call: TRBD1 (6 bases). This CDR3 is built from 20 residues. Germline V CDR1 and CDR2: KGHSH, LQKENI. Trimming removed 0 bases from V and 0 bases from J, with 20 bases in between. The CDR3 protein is CASSPPRFGMGQSNTGELFF. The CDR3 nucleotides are TGTGCCAGCTCACCACCGAGGTTTGGGATGGGACAATCGAACACCGGGGAGCTGTTTTTT.

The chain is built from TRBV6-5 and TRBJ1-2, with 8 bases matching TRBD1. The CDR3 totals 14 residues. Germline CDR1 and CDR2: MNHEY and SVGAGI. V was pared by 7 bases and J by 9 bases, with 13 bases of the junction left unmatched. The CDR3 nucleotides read TGTGCCAGCAATATCAGGGGGCGCAATCAGCGCTACACCTTC. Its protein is CASNIRGRNQRYTF.

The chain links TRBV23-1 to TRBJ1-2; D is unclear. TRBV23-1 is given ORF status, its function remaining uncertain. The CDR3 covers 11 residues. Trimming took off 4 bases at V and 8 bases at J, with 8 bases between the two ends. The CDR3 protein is CASSPLQGYTF. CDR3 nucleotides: TGCGCCAGCAGTCCCCTTCAGGGCTACACCTTC.

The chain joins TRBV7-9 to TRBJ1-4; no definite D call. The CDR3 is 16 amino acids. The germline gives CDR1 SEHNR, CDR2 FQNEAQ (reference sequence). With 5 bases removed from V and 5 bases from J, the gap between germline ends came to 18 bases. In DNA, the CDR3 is TGTGCCAGCAGCCGATCCTCAAGAGGTGGGAATGAAAAACTGTTTTTT. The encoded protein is CASSRSSRGGNEKLFF.

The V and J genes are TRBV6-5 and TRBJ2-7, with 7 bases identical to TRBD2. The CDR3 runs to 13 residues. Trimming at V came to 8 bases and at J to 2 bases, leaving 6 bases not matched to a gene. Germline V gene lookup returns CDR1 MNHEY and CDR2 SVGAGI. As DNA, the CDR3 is TGTGCCAGCCGACTAGCAGCAACCTACGAGCAGTACTTC. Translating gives CASRLAATYEQYF.

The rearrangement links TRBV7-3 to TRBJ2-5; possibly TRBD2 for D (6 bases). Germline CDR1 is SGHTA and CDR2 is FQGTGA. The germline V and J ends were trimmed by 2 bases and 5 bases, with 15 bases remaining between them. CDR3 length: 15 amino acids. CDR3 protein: CASSLGGENGETQYF. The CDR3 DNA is TGTGCCAGCAGCTTAGGAGGGGAAAATGGGGAGACCCAGTACTTC. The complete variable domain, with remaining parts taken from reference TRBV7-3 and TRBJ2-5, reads GAGVSQTPSNKVTEKGKYVELRCDPISGHTALYWYRQSLGQGPEFLIYFQGTGAADDSGLPNDRFFAVRPEGSVSTLKIQRTERGDSAVYLCASSLGGENGETQYFGPGTRLLVL.

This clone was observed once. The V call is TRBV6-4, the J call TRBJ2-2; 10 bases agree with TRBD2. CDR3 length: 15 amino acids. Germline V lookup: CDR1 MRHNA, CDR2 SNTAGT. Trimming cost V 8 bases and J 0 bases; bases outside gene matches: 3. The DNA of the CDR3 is TGTGCCAGCGGCACTAGCGGGGCGAACACCGGGGAGCTGTTTTTT. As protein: CASGTSGANTGELFF.

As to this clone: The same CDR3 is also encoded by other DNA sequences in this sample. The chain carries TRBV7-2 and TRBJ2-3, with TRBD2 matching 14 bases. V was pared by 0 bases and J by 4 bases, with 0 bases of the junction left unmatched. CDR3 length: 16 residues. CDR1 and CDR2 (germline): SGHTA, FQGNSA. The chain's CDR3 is CASSLAGLAGADTQYF. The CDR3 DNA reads TGTGCCAGCAGCTTAGCGGGACTAGCGGGAGCAGATACGCAGTATTTT.

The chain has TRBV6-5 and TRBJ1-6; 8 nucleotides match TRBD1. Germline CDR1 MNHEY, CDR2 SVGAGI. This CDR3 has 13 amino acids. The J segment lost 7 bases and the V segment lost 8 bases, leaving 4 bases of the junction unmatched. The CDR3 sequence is CASWTGQNSPLHF. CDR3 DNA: TGTGCCAGCTGGACAGGGCAAAATTCACCCCTCCACTTT.

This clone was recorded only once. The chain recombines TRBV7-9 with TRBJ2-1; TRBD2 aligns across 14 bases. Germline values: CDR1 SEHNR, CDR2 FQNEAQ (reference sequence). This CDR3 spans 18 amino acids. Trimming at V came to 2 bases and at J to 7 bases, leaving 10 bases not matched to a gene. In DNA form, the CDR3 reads TGTGCCAGCAGCTTACCCTTCCGACTAGCGGGGGGGCTAAATGAGCAGTTCTTC. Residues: CASSLPFRLAGGLNEQFF. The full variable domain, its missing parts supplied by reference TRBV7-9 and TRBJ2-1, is DTGVSQNPRHKITKRGQNVTFRCDPISEHNRLYWYRQTLGQGPEFLTYFQNEAQLEKSRLLSDRFSAERPKGSFSTLEIQRTEQGDSAMYLCASSLPFRLAGGLNEQFFGPGTRLTVL.

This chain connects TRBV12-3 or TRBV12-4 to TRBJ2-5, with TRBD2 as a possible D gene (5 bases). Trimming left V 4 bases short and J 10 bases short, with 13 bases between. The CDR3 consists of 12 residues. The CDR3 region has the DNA TGTGCCAGCAGTTCGAGCCTCGGGGACCAGTACTTC. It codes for CASSSSLGDQYF.

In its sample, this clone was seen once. For the CDR3, the DNA is TGCGCCAGCAGCCCGGACGGGAGCGGGGCCAACGTCCTGACTTTC. Its translation: CASSPDGSGANVLTF. The J gene is TRBJ2-6, the V gene TRBV5-1; TRBD2 might be the D (6 bases). Germline V lookup: CDR1 SGHRS, CDR2 YFSETQ. CDR3 size: 15 residues. V lost 4 bases to trimming and J lost 4 bases, with 12 bases between them.

CDR3 loop: CASSLRFIAVTYTEAFF. In nucleotides, the CDR3 is TGTGCCAGCAGCTTAAGGTTCATCGCGGTTACTTACACTGAAGCTTTCTTT. This chain uses TRBV7-8 with TRBJ1-1; unclear D gene. Looked up from germline, CDR1 is SGHVS and CDR2 is FQNEAQ. V shed 2 bases and J shed 3 bases, with 19 bases lying between them. This CDR3 comprises 17 residues.

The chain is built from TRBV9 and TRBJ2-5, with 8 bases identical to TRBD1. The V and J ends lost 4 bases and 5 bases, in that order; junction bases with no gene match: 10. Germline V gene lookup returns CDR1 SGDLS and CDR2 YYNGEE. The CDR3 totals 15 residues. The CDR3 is CASSSLQGAGETQYF. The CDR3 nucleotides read TGTGCCAGCAGCTCACTCCAGGGGGCCGGGGAGACCCAGTACTTC. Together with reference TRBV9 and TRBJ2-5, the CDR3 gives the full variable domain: DSGVTQTPKHLITATGQRVTLRCSPRSGDLSVYWYQQSLDQGLQFLIQYYNGEERAKGNILERFSAQQFPDLHSELNLSSLELGDSALYFCASSSLQGAGETQYFGPGTRLLVL.

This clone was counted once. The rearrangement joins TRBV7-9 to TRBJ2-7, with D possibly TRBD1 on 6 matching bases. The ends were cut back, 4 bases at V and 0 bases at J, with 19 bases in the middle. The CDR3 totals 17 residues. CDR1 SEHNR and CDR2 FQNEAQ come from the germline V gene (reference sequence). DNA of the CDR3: TGTGCCAGCAGCTCCACATTCGAGACGACAGGCTCCTACGAGCAGTACTTC. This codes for CASSSTFETTGSYEQYF.

CDR3 loop: CASSVAQGWNTGELFF. Written as DNA, the CDR3 is TGTGCCAGCAGCGTAGCGCAGGGGTGGAACACCGGGGAGCTGTTTTTT. The gene calls are TRBV9 and TRBJ2-2; maybe TRBD1 (6 bases). This CDR3 is built from 16 residues. Trimming took 0 bases from V and 1 from J, leaving 10 bases between them. Germline CDR1 and CDR2: SGDLS and YYNGEE.

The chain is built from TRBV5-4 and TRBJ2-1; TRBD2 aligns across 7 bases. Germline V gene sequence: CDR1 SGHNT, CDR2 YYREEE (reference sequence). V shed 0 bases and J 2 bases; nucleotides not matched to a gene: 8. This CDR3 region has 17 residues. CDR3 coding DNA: TGTGCCAGCAGCTTGGGGGGTGCGGGAGAAGCCTACAATGAGCAGTTCTTC. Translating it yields CASSLGGAGEAYNEQFF.

CDR3 residues: CASRVRQGTGYTF. CDR3 DNA: TGTGCCAGCAGAGTACGACAGGGTACCGGCTACACCTTC. The chain couples TRBV6-5 to TRBJ1-2, with 7 nucleotides matching TRBD1. The CDR3 extends over 13 amino acids. Losses at the gene ends were 6 bases for V and 8 bases for J; bases not matched to a gene: 9. Germline lookup yields CDR1 MNHEY and CDR2 SVGAGI.

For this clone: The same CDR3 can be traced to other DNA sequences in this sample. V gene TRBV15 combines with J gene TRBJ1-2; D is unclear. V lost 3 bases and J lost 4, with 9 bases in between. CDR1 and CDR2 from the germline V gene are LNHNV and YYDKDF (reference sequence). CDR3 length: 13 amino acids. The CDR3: CATSRGGSYGYTF. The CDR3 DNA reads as TGTGCCACCAGCAGGGGTGGGAGCTATGGCTACACCTTC.

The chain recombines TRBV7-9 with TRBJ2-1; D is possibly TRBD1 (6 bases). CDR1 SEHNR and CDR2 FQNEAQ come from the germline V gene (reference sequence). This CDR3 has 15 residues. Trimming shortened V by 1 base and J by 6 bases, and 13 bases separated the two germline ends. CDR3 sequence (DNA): TGTGCCAGCAGCTTAGACGGGACACCCTTCAATGAGCAGTTCTTC. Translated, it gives CASSLDGTPFNEQFF.

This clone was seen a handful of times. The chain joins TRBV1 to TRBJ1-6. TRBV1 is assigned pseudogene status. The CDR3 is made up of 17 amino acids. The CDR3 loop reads CTSSQCCAFPYNSPLHF. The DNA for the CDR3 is TGCACCAGCAGCCAATGCTGTGCGTTCCCCTATAATTCACCCCTCCACTTT.

In DNA form, the CDR3 reads TGTGCCAGCAGTGAATGGTCTAGCGGGATGGGTGAGCAGTTCTTC. Translated, it gives CASSEWSSGMGEQFF. The rearrangement joins TRBV2 to TRBJ2-1; 9 bases are shared with TRBD2. The CDR3 runs to 15 residues. Trimming removed 2 bases from V and 9 bases from J; junction bases left unmatched: 8. Germline CDR1 reads SNHLY; CDR2 reads FYNNEI. Based on the CDR3 plus reference TRBV2 and TRBJ2-1, the full variable domain is EPEVTQTPSHQVTQMGQEVILRCVPISNHLYFYWYRQILGQKVEFLVSFYNNEISEKSEIFDDQFSVERPDGSNFTLKIRSTKLEDSAMYFCASSEWSSGMGEQFFGPGTRLTVL.

The CDR3 DNA reads TGCGCCAGCAGCTTGGAGGGAGAGACGAGGAGCGCAGATACGCAGTATTTT. This gives the protein CASSLEGETRSADTQYF. The V call is TRBV5-1, the J call TRBJ2-3; possible D gene TRBD2, 5 bases. The V gene's germline CDR1 is SGHRS and CDR2 YFSETQ. The CDR3 is 17 amino acids. Trimming removed 0 bases from V and 4 bases from J, with 18 bases in between.

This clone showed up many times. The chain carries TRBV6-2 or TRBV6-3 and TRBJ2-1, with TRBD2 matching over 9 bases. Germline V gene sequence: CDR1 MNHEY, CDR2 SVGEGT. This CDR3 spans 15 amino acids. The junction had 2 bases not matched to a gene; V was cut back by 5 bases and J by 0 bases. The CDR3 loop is CASSRTSDSYNEQFF. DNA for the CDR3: TGTGCCAGCAGTCGGACTAGCGACTCCTACAATGAGCAGTTCTTC.